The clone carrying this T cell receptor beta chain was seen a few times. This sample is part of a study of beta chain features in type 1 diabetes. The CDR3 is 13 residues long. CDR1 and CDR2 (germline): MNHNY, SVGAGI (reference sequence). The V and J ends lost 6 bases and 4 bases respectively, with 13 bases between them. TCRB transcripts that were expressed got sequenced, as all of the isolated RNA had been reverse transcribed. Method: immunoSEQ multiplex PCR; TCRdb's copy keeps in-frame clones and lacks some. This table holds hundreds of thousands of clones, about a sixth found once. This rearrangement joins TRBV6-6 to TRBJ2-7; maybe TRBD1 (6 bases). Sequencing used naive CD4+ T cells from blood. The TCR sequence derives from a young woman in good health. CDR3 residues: CASSLGHRYEQYF. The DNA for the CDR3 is TGTGCCAGCAGCTTGGGACATCGTTACGAGCAGTACTTC.